Below, 14 T cell receptor beta chains from the same sample are listed, as sequenced in a study of blood T cell repertoires in COVID-19. Produced via immunoSEQ multiplex PCR; TCRdb's table is partial and in-frame only. In the table there are approximately 250,000 clones, approximately 85% of which are singletons. Input material: peripheral blood. All receptors derive from a man in his fifties with COVID-19, enrolled during active disease.

This chain links TRBV6-5 with TRBJ1-6, with no clear D. V lost 10 bases, J lost 13 bases, and 26 bases lay in between. This CDR3 contains 15 residues. Germline CDR1 reads MNHEY; CDR2 reads SVGAGI. The DNA for the CDR3 is TGTGCCACCGATGACCTAGGATCCCCGACCTCCCCCCTCCACTTT. Its protein is CATDDLGSPTSPLHF.

This chain's CDR3 is CASSSAGPDIYGYTF. DNA for the CDR3: TGTGCCAGCAGCTCGGCGGGACCCGATATCTATGGCTACACCTTC. V and J are TRBV11-1 and TRBJ1-2, with D possibly matching TRBD1 (5 bases). The CDR3 totals 15 residues. CDR1 and CDR2 from the germline V gene are SGHAT and FQDESV (reference sequence). V was clipped by 4 bases and J by 4 bases, with 16 bases between them.

The DNA for the CDR3 is TGTGCCAGCAGTCCAGGACACAGGCTGGTGGGGTCCTACGAGCAGTACTTC. This gives the protein CASSPGHRLVGSYEQYF. This chain connects TRBV27 to TRBJ2-7, with D perhaps TRBD1 (5 bases). This CDR3 has 17 residues. CDR1 and CDR2 from the germline V gene are MNHEY and SMNVEV (reference sequence). Trimming took 5 bases from V and 1 from J, leaving 21 bases between them.

The genes are TRBV7-3 and TRBJ2-3; 13 bases match TRBD2. The CDR3 extends over 16 amino acids. V was clipped by 5 bases and J by 6 bases; unmatched bases: 8. Germline V lookup: CDR1 SGHTA, CDR2 FQGTGA. For the CDR3, the DNA is TGTGCCAGCAGCCGCACTAGCGGGGGGGCCGGGGATACGCAGTATTTT. This translates into CASSRTSGGAGDTQYF.

The J gene is TRBJ1-3, the V gene TRBV7-6; unclear D gene. V lost 1 base and J 0 bases, leaving 10 bases between the germline ends. From germline, CDR1 is SGHVS and CDR2 FNYEAQ. The CDR3 consists of 16 residues. CDR3 DNA sequence: TGTGCCAGCAGCTTAGATTCGGGTTTCTCTGGAAACACCATATATTTT. It yields the protein CASSLDSGFSGNTIYF.

The chain employs TRBV10-3 and TRBJ1-5, with a tentative D call TRBD1 (5 bases). The germline gives CDR1 ENHRY, CDR2 SYGVKD. Trimming removed 6 bases at V and 6 bases at J, with 15 bases between. The CDR3 is 14 amino acids. In DNA form, the CDR3 reads TGTGCCATCAGAAAGCCCGGAGACAGTCAGCCCCAGCATTTT. It translates to CAIRKPGDSQPQHF.

The CDR3 nucleotides read TGTGCCAGCCACGTCGGCAGGGGTCCCACTGAAGCTTTCTTT. Amino acids: CASHVGRGPTEAFF. The chain couples TRBV28 to TRBJ1-1, with D possibly TRBD1 on 6 matching bases. The ends were cut back, 8 bases at V and 4 bases at J, with 17 bases in the middle. The CDR3 covers 14 residues. Per germline, CDR1 MDHEN and CDR2 SYDVKM.

The chain carries TRBV5-1 and TRBJ1-6; no clear D gene. CDR1 SGHRS and CDR2 YFSETQ come from the germline V gene. Trimming took off 0 bases at V and 5 bases at J, with 9 bases between the two ends. The CDR3 contains 15 residues. DNA for the CDR3: TGCGCCAGCAGCTTGGGGCCCGCAAATAATTCACCCCTCCACTTT. It codes for CASSLGPANNSPLHF.

The genes are TRBV7-2 and TRBJ1-3, with D hard to call. The V end was cut by 1 base, the J end by 2 bases, with 9 bases between. The CDR3 has 15 amino acids. Germline V gives CDR1 SGHTA, CDR2 FQGNSA. The CDR3, as DNA: TGTGCCAGCAGCTTAGAGCGGGGAACTGGAAACACCATATATTTT. Its translation: CASSLERGTGNTIYF.

The V and J genes are TRBV19 and TRBJ1-1; D may be TRBD1 (6 bases). Germline V lookup: CDR1 LNHDA, CDR2 SQIVND (reference sequence). The V end lost 8 bases, the J end lost 11 bases, and 21 bases lay between the germline ends. The CDR3 is 13 residues long. Written as DNA, the CDR3 is TGTGCCAGTTTCGGGACACCAGCCCTCTTGGCTTTCTTT. Translating gives CASFGTPALLAFF.

The rearrangement joins TRBV10-3 to TRBJ2-7, with 8 nucleotides matching TRBD2. CDR1 is ENHRY, CDR2 SYGVKD, per germline. The length of the CDR3 is 11 residues. CDR3 DNA sequence: TGTACACGAGCGGGGGCTTTCGAGCAGTACTTC. It specifies CTRAGAFEQYF.

This clone showed up just once. The chain links TRBV5-4 to TRBJ2-5; D is uncertain. There are 13 residues in the CDR3. V dropped 4 bases and J dropped 4 bases, with 11 bases sitting between them. Germline loops: CDR1 SGHNT, CDR2 YYREEE (reference sequence). The CDR3 here is CASSHPGRETQYF. The DNA for the CDR3 is TGTGCCAGCAGCCACCCCGGTAGAGAGACCCAGTACTTC.

This chain uses TRBV13 with TRBJ2-6; the D gene is possibly TRBD2 (5 bases). This CDR3 contains 16 residues. Trimming removed 3 bases from V and 1 base from J, with 10 bases in between. Germline CDR1 reads PRHDT; CDR2 reads FYEKMQ (reference sequence). This CDR3 reads CASSFSGLSGANVLTF. For the CDR3, the DNA is TGTGCCAGCAGCTTCTCCGGACTTTCTGGGGCCAACGTCCTGACTTTC.

Here the CDR3 reads CAWSVHGGTDTQYF. The CDR3 coding sequence is TGTGCCTGGAGTGTACACGGGGGAACAGATACGCAGTATTTT. The chain is built from TRBV30 and TRBJ2-3; maybe TRBD2 (6 bases). From germline, CDR1 is GTSNPN and CDR2 SVGIG (reference sequence). CDR3 length: 14 residues. Trimming stripped 0 bases from V and 3 bases from J, with 10 bases between.